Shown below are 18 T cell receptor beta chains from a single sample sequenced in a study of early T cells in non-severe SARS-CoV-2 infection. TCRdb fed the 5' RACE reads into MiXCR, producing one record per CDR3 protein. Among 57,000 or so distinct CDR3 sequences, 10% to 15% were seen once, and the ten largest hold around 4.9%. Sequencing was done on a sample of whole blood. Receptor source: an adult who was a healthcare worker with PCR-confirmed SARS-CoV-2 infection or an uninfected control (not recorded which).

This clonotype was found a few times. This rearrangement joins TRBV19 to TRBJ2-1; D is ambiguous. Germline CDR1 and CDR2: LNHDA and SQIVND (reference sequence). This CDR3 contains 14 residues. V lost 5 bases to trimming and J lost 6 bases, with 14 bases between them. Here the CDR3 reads CASSARFYSNEQFF. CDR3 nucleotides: TGTGCCAGTAGTGCCCGGTTTTATTCCAATGAGCAGTTCTTC.

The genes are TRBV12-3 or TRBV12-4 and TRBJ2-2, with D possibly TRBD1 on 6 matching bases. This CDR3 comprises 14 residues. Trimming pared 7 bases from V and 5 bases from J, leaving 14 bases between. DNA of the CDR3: TGTGCCAGCAAGGGATCAGGGGAAACCGGGGAGCTGTTTTTT. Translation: CASKGSGETGELFF.

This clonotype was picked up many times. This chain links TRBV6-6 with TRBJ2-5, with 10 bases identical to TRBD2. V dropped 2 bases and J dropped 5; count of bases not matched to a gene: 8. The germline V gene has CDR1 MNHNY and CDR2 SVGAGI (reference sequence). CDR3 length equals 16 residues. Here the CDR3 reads CASSYPPGLASETQYF. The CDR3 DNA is TGTGCCAGCAGTTACCCTCCGGGACTAGCGTCGGAGACCCAGTACTTC.

The CDR3 loop reads CAISPSGRTQETQYF. The DNA of the CDR3 is TGTGCCATCAGTCCCTCTGGACGGACTCAAGAGACCCAGTACTTC. V usage is TRBV10-3 and J usage is TRBJ2-5; TRBD2 might be the D (5 bases). Germline V gene data show CDR1 as ENHRY and CDR2 as SYGVKD. The CDR3 consists of 15 residues. The germline V and J ends were trimmed by 5 bases and 2 bases, with 15 bases remaining between them.

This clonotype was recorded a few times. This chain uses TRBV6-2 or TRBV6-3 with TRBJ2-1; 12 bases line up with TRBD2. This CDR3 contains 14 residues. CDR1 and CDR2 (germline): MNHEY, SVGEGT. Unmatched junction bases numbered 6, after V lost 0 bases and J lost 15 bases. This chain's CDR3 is CASSYSASGGAVFF. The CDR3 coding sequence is TGTGCCAGCAGTTACTCGGCTAGCGGGGGGGCGGTGTTCTTC.

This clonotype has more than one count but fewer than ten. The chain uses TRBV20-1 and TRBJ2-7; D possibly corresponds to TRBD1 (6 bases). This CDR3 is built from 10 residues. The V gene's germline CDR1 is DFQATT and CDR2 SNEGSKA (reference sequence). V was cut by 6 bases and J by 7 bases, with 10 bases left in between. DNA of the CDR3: TGCAGTGCCAGGGGTGGGGAGCAGTACTTC. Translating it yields CSARGGEQYF.

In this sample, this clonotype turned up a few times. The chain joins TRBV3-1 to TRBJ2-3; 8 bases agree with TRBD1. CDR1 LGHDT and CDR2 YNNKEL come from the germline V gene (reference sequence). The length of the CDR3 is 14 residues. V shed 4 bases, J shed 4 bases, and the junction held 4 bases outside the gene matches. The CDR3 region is CASSRQGTPDTQYF. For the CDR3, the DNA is TGTGCCAGCAGCCGACAGGGGACCCCAGATACGCAGTATTTT.

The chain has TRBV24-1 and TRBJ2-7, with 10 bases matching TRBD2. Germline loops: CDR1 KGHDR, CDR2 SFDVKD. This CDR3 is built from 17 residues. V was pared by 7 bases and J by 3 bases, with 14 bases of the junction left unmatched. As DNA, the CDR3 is TGTGCCACCAGCTCAACTGCCCCTAGCGGGAGTAGCTACGAGCAGTACTTC. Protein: CATSSTAPSGSSYEQYF.

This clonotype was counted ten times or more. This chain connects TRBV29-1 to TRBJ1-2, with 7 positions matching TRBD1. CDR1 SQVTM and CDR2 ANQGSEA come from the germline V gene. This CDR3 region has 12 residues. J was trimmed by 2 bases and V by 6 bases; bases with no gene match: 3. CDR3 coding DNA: TGCAGCGTAACGGACAGGAACTATGGCTACACCTTC. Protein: CSVTDRNYGYTF.

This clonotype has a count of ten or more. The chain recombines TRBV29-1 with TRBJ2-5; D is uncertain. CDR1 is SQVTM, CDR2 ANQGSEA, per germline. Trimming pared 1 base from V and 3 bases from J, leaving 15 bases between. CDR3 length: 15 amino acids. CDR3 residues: CSVEANHLGKETQYF. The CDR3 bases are TGCAGCGTTGAAGCAAACCACTTGGGCAAAGAGACCCAGTACTTC.

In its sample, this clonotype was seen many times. The CDR3: CATTFGGLGSTEAFF. The CDR3 bases are TGTGCCACCACCTTTGGTGGGCTGGGAAGCACTGAAGCTTTCTTT. The rearrangement uses TRBV15 and TRBJ1-1; D unresolved. Trimming removed 7 bases at V and 4 bases at J, with 19 bases between. Looked up from germline, CDR1 is LNHNV and CDR2 is YYDKDF (reference sequence). This CDR3 comprises 15 residues.

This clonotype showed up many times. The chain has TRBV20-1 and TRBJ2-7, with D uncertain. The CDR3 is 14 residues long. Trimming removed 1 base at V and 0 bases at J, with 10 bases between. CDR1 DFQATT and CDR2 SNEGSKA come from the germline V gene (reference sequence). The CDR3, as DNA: TGCAGTGCTAGAGTGGCACAGAGCTCCTACGAGCAGTACTTC. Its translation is CSARVAQSSYEQYF.

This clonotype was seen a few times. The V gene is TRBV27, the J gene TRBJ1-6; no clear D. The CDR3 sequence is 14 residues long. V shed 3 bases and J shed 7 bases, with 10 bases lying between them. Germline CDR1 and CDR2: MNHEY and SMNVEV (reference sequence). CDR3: CASSFLGFNSPLHF. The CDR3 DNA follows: TGTGCCAGCAGTTTCCTAGGGTTCAATTCACCCCTCCACTTT.

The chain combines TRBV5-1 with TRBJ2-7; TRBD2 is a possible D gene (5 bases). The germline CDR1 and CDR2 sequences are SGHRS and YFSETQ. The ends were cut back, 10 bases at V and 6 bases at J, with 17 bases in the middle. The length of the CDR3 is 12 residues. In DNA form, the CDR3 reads TGCGCCGACCCTAGGAGGCAAGTCGAGCAGTACTTC. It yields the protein CADPRRQVEQYF.

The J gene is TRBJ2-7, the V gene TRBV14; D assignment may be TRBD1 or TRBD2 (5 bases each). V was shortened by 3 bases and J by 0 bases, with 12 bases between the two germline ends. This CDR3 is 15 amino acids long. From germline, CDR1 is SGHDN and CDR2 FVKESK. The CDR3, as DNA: TGTGCCAGCAGCCACTCCAGGGACGGCTCCTACGAGCAGTACTTC. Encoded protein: CASSHSRDGSYEQYF. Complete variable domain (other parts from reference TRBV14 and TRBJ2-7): EAGVTQFPSHSVIEKGQTVTLRCDPISGHDNLYWYRRVMGKEIKFLLHFVKESKQDESGMPNNRFLAERTGGTYSTLKVQPAELEDSGVYFCASSHSRDGSYEQYFGPGTRLTVT.

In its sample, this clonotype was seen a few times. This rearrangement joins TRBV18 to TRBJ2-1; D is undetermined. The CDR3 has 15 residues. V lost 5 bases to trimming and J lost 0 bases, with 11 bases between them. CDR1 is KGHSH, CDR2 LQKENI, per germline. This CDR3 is CASSEPISSYNEQFF. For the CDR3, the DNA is TGTGCCAGCTCAGAGCCGATAAGCTCCTACAATGAGCAGTTCTTC.

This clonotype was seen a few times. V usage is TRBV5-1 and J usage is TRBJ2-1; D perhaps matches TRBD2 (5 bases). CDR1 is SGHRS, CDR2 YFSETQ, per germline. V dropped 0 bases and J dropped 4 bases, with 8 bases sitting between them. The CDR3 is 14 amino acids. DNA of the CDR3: TGCGCCAGCAGCTTGGCGGGAAGGTACAATGAGCAGTTCTTC. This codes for CASSLAGRYNEQFF.

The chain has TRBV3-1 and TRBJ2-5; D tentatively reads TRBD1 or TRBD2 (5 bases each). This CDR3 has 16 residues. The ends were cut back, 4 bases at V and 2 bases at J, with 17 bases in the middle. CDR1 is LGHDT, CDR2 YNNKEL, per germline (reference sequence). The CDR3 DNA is TGTGCCAGCAGCCCGACCCGGGGCACGGGGCAAGAGACCCAGTACTTC. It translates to CASSPTRGTGQETQYF.